The 16 T cell receptor beta chains given below trace back to one sample, sequenced in a study of regulatory T cells in long-lasting Graves disease. Time point described: newly diagnosed GD, antithyroid drugs for less than 3 months. With RNA extracted from PBMCs as input, the TCR library was made. Library construction for TCR beta used iRepertoire HTBI primers and Arm-PCR of CDR3 regions. Each CDR3 protein gets one entry after TCRdb re-called the multiplex PCR reads with MiXCR. The sample lists under 700,000 distinct CDR3 sequences, approximately 16% occurring once. This same sample was also part of a study on T cells in Graves' hyperthyroidism and ophthalmopathy.

The material sequenced was peripheral blood mononuclear cells (PBMCs), taken at new diagnosis, from a patient treated with antithyroid drugs. Source of these receptors: a woman aged 35-65 years with Graves disease.

This clonotype came up many times. This sequence joins TRBV28 and TRBJ2-3, with 9 bases that match TRBD1. V lost 5 bases to trimming and J lost 4 bases; unmatched junction nucleotides: 10. CDR1 is MDHEN and CDR2 is SYDVKM in the germline V gene. This CDR3 comprises 16 residues. The CDR3: CASSNLPGQGSDTQYF. The CDR3 DNA follows: TGTGCCAGCAGTAACTTACCGGGACAGGGTTCAGATACGCAGTATTTT.

Many counts were recorded for this clonotype. V gene TRBV11-3 combines with J gene TRBJ2-3; TRBD2 might be the D (5 bases). The CDR3 runs 16 residues. Per the germline V gene, CDR1 is SGHNT and CDR2 is YENEEA. V was trimmed by 8 bases and J by 1 base, leaving 19 bases between them. The CDR3 region has the DNA TGTGCCAGCGCCATGGCCTACGGGGAGCGCACAGATACGCAGTATTTT. Protein product: CASAMAYGERTDTQYF.

This clonotype has more than one count but fewer than ten. CDR3 sequence reads: CASSLGGQPNTEAFF. The CDR3 DNA sequence: TGTGCCAGTAGCCTAGGGGGACAGCCCAACACTGAAGCTTTCTTT. This chain connects TRBV19 to TRBJ1-1; 7 nucleotides line up with TRBD1. Germline CDR1 and CDR2: LNHDA and SQIVND (reference sequence). The CDR3 contains 15 residues. V dropped 6 bases and J dropped 2; count of bases not matched to a gene: 9.

This clonotype was found many times. The rearrangement uses TRBV12-3 or TRBV12-4 and TRBJ2-3; no firm D call. V lost 6 bases and J lost 3, with 7 bases in between. The CDR3 is made up of 12 amino acids. The CDR3 sequence: CASSRTTDTQYF. The CDR3 DNA reads as TGTGCCAGCAGCCGGACGACAGATACGCAGTATTTT.

The gene calls are TRBV6-9 and TRBJ2-2, with 7 bases aligning to TRBD1. Trimming cost V 4 bases and J 7 bases; bases outside gene matches: 3. The CDR3 extends over 13 amino acids. Germline CDR1 reads MNHGY; CDR2 reads SVAAGI. The CDR3 sequence is CASSLGGNGELFF. CDR3 coding DNA: TGTGCCAGCAGTTTAGGGGGCAACGGGGAGCTGTTTTTT.

The table lists this clonotype with many counts. This sequence joins TRBV3-1 and TRBJ2-1; D may correspond to TRBD1 or TRBD2 (5 bases each). Germline V gene sequence: CDR1 LGHDT, CDR2 YNNKEL (reference sequence). V dropped 1 base and J dropped 8 bases, with 9 bases sitting between them. The CDR3 length is 13 residues. The CDR3 loop reads CASSQGGWDEQFF. The CDR3 DNA reads TGTGCCAGCAGCCAAGGGGGGTGGGATGAGCAGTTCTTC.

This clonotype came up many times. This chain joins TRBV5-1 and TRBJ1-2, with 7 bases matching TRBD1. After removal of 4 bases from V and 7 bases from J, the junction contained 10 bases not matched to a gene. Looked up from germline, CDR1 is SGHRS and CDR2 is YFSETQ. The CDR3 consists of 14 residues. CDR3 DNA sequence: TGCGCCAGCAGCGCCAGCCTCACAGGGGCTGGCTACACCTTC. Its translation: CASSASLTGAGYTF.

The table lists this clonotype with many counts. The rearrangement links TRBV10-3 to TRBJ2-3; TRBD2 aligns across 12 bases. There are 16 residues in the CDR3. The V and J ends lost 6 bases and 4 bases, in that order; junction bases with no gene match: 8. Germline CDR1 and CDR2: ENHRY and SYGVKD. The DNA for the CDR3 is TGTGCCATCAGGGACCCGACTAGCGGGGGCGCAGATACGCAGTATTTT. It translates to CAIRDPTSGGADTQYF.

This clonotype came up many times. The V and J genes are TRBV3-1 and TRBJ2-7, with D possibly matching TRBD1 (6 bases). V shed 4 bases and J shed 9 bases, with 19 bases lying between them. Germline lookup yields CDR1 LGHDT and CDR2 YNNKEL (reference sequence). This CDR3 contains 14 residues. The CDR3 nucleotides read TGTGCCAGCAGCCGCGACGACAGGTTAAGAGGGCAGTACTTC. Its translation is CASSRDDRLRGQYF.

This clonotype was picked up a small number of times. V and J are TRBV20-1 and TRBJ1-3; perhaps TRBD1 as D (6 bases). The CDR3 consists of 13 residues. CDR1 DFQATT and CDR2 SNEGSKA come from the germline V gene (reference sequence). Trimming took 3 bases from V and 4 from J, leaving 10 bases between them. CDR3 DNA: TGCAGTGCTAGTTGGGGGCTGGGAAACACCATATATTTT. As protein: CSASWGLGNTIYF.

This clonotype was seen repeatedly, ten times or more. The chain employs TRBV12-3 or TRBV12-4 and TRBJ2-5; D may match TRBD1 or TRBD2 (6 bases each). This CDR3 has 13 residues. Deletions cut 4 bases from V and 7 bases from J, with 13 bases between. This CDR3 is CASSSGAVGTQYF. The CDR3 DNA reads TGTGCCAGCAGTTCGGGGGCCGTAGGGACCCAGTACTTC.

This clonotype was observed at least ten times. The rearrangement links TRBV12-3 or TRBV12-4 to TRBJ2-5; 8 bases are a match to TRBD2. This CDR3 is built from 15 residues. V dropped 6 bases and J dropped 5; count of bases not matched to a gene: 11. The CDR3 is CASRGRGRGGETQYF. CDR3 sequence (DNA): TGTGCCAGCAGGGGCAGGGGTCGGGGGGGGGAGACCCAGTACTTC.

This clonotype was counted between two and nine times. The chain employs TRBV30 and TRBJ1-3, with 9 bases aligning to TRBD1. After removal of 3 bases from V and 0 bases from J, the junction contained 9 bases not matched to a gene. Germline V gene data show CDR1 as GTSNPN and CDR2 as SVGIG (reference sequence). The CDR3 spans 17 residues. The CDR3 sequence is CAWSRDRVDISGNTIYF. The CDR3 region has the DNA TGTGCCTGGAGCCGGGACAGGGTGGATATCTCTGGAAACACCATATATTTT. Filled out from reference TRBV30 and TRBJ1-3, the complete variable domain reads SQTIHQWPATLVQPVGSPLSLECTVEGTSNPNLYWYRQAAGRGLQLLFYSVGIGQISSEVPQNLSASRPQDRQFILSSKKLLLSDSGFYLCAWSRDRVDISGNTIYFGEGSWLTVV.

The sample holds many counts of this clonotype. This sequence joins TRBV27 and TRBJ2-3, with D unclear. Between the trimmed V and J ends, which lost 10 bases and 1 base, there was a span of 18 bases. The CDR3 runs 15 residues. The germline gives CDR1 MNHEY, CDR2 SMNVEV (reference sequence). The CDR3: CATRQAWDGTDTQYF. Here the CDR3 DNA reads TGTGCCACGCGGCAAGCGTGGGATGGCACAGATACGCAGTATTTT.

V and J are TRBV19 and TRBJ1-5; D unclear. The CDR3 extends over 15 amino acids. Trimming cost V 5 bases and J 4 bases, with 15 bases left between them. Germline CDR1 reads LNHDA; CDR2 reads SQIVND (reference sequence). CDR3 DNA: TGTGCCAGTAGTTTTATCCGGGCTCGGAATCAGCCCCAGCATTTT. This translates into CASSFIRARNQPQHF.

This chain uses TRBV5-1 with TRBJ1-1; D not certain. The CDR3 spans 14 residues. Germline V gene lookup returns CDR1 SGHRS and CDR2 YFSETQ. V lost 1 base and J 4 bases, leaving 11 bases between the germline ends. The CDR3 here is CASSLMSVGTEAFF. The CDR3 nucleotides read TGCGCCAGCAGCTTGATGAGTGTGGGCACTGAAGCTTTCTTT.